The T cell receptor (beta chain) described here comes from a study of graft-versus-host responses after intestinal transplantation. General study results and limits: Patients with graft-donor T cell macrochimerism had high graft-versus-host to host-versus-graft clonal ratios in allografts.

For this clone: What it recognizes is unknown.

Assay used: immunoSEQ multiplex PCR; TCRdb lists only in-frame clones, some missing. This table has 95,000 to 130,000 clones, around nine tenths appearing once. The CDR3 is made up of 15 amino acids. Germline V gives CDR1 SNHLY, CDR2 FYNNEI. Trimming took 6 bases from V and 8 from J; bases not matched to a gene: 5. Sequences were derived from unstimulated CD4+ T cells sorted from spleen or lymph node cells, sampled before intestinal transplant. This TCR was sampled from a human donor who received an intestinal transplant. This rearrangement joins TRBV2 to TRBJ2-1, with 15 bases matching TRBD2. This chain's CDR3 is CASSPRTSGGDEQFF. The CDR3 DNA is TGTGCCAGCAGCCCCCGGACTAGCGGGGGGGATGAGCAGTTCTTC. Complete variable domain (other parts from reference TRBV2 and TRBJ2-1): EPEVTQTPSHQVTQMGQEVILRCVPISNHLYFYWYRQILGQKVEFLVSFYNNEISEKSEIFDDQFSVERPDGSNFTLKIRSTKLEDSAMYFCASSPRTSGGDEQFFGPGTRLTVL.